These 7 T cell receptor beta chains came from one sample sequenced in a study of shared T cell receptors in the human thymus. Produced via immunoSEQ multiplex PCR; TCRdb's table is partial and in-frame only. The sample records some 760,000 clones, over 75% being singletons. These records were also assigned to another study, of human thymus T cells.

Sequencing was carried out using thymocytes. These receptors all stem from a girl in the first two years of life with a congenital heart defect.

This chain uses TRBV5-6 with TRBJ1-1, with D unresolved. The CDR3 sequence is 18 residues long. Per germline, CDR1 SGHDT and CDR2 YYEEEE. The V end lost 2 bases, the J end lost 3 bases, and 23 bases lay between the germline ends. In DNA form, the CDR3 reads TGTGCCAGCAGCTTAAAGGACCCCCAGGATGGGGAGTACACTGAAGCTTTCTTT. It specifies CASSLKDPQDGEYTEAFF.

The chain joins TRBV30 to TRBJ1-2; D possibly corresponds to TRBD1 (5 bases). Trimming pared 0 bases from V and 9 bases from J, leaving 8 bases between. The germline V gene encodes CDR1 GTSNPN and CDR2 SVGIG (reference sequence). This CDR3 has 11 residues. CDR3 loop: CAWSVRASYTF. The CDR3 DNA reads TGTGCCTGGAGTGTCAGGGCTAGCTACACCTTC.

This clone was found once. The gene calls are TRBV6-1 and TRBJ2-7; 8 bases align to TRBD1. V lost 0 bases to trimming and J lost 3 bases; unmatched junction nucleotides: 16. Germline V gene data show CDR1 as MNHNS and CDR2 as SASEGT. The CDR3 runs to 19 residues. CDR3 nucleotide sequence: TGTGCCAGCAGTGAAGCTTATCAAACGCCGGGACAGGCCTTCTACGAGCAGTACTTC. Translating gives CASSEAYQTPGQAFYEQYF.

This clone has a single count. The genes are TRBV29-1 and TRBJ1-2, with 7 bases matching TRBD1. The V gene end was trimmed by 2 bases and the J gene end by 3 bases; junction bases not matched to a gene: 6. Germline V gives CDR1 SQVTM, CDR2 ANQGSEA. This CDR3 is built from 14 residues. This chain's CDR3 is CSVETVQGDYGYTF. The CDR3 DNA is TGCAGCGTTGAAACGGTTCAGGGGGACTATGGCTACACCTTC.

The V and J genes are TRBV27 and TRBJ2-1, with 9 bases that match TRBD2. The ends lost 6 bases at V and 1 base at J; junction bases unmatched: 16. The CDR3 covers 19 residues. Germline V gene lookup returns CDR1 MNHEY and CDR2 SMNVEV (reference sequence). CDR3 in DNA: TGTGCCAGCAGGTACCGGGGTCTAGCGGGGAACCCTTCCTACAATGAGCAGTTCTTC. It specifies CASRYRGLAGNPSYNEQFF.

A single count supports this clone. The chain uses TRBV29-1 and TRBJ1-2; the match to TRBD1 covers 7 bases. J was trimmed by 5 bases and V by 6 bases; bases with no gene match: 21. CDR3 length: 17 amino acids. Per the germline V gene, CDR1 is SQVTM and CDR2 is ANQGSEA. CDR3: CSVLDPPGQKKVYGYTF. The CDR3 DNA follows: TGCAGCGTCCTGGATCCTCCGGGACAGAAAAAGGTTTATGGCTACACCTTC.

V usage is TRBV11-2 and J usage is TRBJ2-7; 7 nucleotides match TRBD1. CDR3 length: 13 amino acids. J was trimmed by 2 bases and V by 5 bases; bases with no gene match: 3. Germline V gene lookup returns CDR1 SGHAT and CDR2 FQNNGV. The CDR3 spells CASSQDRAYEQYF. CDR3 nucleotide sequence: TGTGCCAGCAGCCAAGACAGGGCCTACGAGCAGTACTTC. Full variable domain (outside the CDR3, taken from reference TRBV11-2 and TRBJ2-7): EAGVAQSPRYKIIEKRQSVAFWCNPISGHATLYWYQQILGQGPKLLIQFQNNGVVDDSQLPKDRFSAERLKGVDSTLKIQPAKLEDSAVYLCASSQDRAYEQYFGPGTRLTVT.